This passage covers 5 T cell receptor beta chains from one sample sequenced in a study of glioma-infiltrating T cells. Using RNA template, CDR3s of TCR alpha and beta were amplified with iRepertoire arm-PCR. TCRdb re-called the multiplex PCR reads with MiXCR, one entry per CDR3 protein. The sample contains approximately 90,000 distinct CDR3 sequences, 20% to 25% of which appear only once. Sequencing was done on a sample of glioma tissue, nonneoplastic brain tissue, or PBMCs (not recorded which). The receptors here all came from a human donor with low-grade glioma or glioblastoma, undergoing nonglioma brain surgery, or in good health (not recorded which).

Details on this clonotype: This may arise from a read error, as a much more abundant clone is one base away. The chain carries TRBV12-3 or TRBV12-4 and TRBJ1-2, with 8 bases matching TRBD1. The J segment lost 2 bases and the V segment lost 5 bases, leaving 13 bases of the junction unmatched. This CDR3 comprises 17 residues. As DNA, the CDR3 is TGTGCCAGCAGTCCTAACGGGACAGGCAATGTGAACTATGGCTACACCTTC. This sequence encodes CASSPNGTGNVNYGYTF.

This clonotype was picked up many times. The CDR3 region has the DNA TGTGCCAGCAGCTTGAACCAAGGGACTGAAGCTTTCTTT. This codes for CASSLNQGTEAFF. V is TRBV5-5 and J is TRBJ1-1; D remains unclear. The CDR3 spans 13 residues. Germline V CDR1 and CDR2: SGHKS, YYEKEE (reference sequence). V dropped 1 base and J dropped 5 bases, with 9 bases sitting between them.

Ten or more counts support this clonotype. The gene calls are TRBV19 and TRBJ1-2; no firm D call. The V end lost 6 bases, the J end lost 2 bases, and 10 bases lay between the germline ends. Germline CDR1 reads LNHDA; CDR2 reads SQIVND (reference sequence). There are 13 residues in the CDR3. In nucleotides, the CDR3 is TGTGCCAGTAGACTACAGCAGAACTATGGCTACACCTTC. Translated: CASRLQQNYGYTF.

This clonotype was seen at least ten times. The V and J genes are TRBV4-2 and TRBJ1-5; 7 bases line up with TRBD1. The V and J ends lost 3 bases and 0 bases, in that order; junction bases with no gene match: 8. CDR3 length equals 17 residues. Germline V gene data show CDR1 as LGHNA and CDR2 as YNFKEQ. CDR3 amino acids: CASSHGPGQLSNQPQHF. CDR3 in DNA: TGTGCCAGCAGCCACGGACCGGGACAGCTTAGCAATCAGCCCCAGCATTTT.

The chain joins TRBV3-1 to TRBJ2-1; 14 nucleotides align to TRBD2. This CDR3 region has 17 residues. The J segment lost 10 bases and the V segment lost 1 base, leaving 9 bases of the junction unmatched. CDR1 is LGHDT and CDR2 is YNNKEL in the germline V gene (reference sequence). CDR3 sequence reads: CASSQGLGLAGAPEQFF. The CDR3 DNA sequence: TGTGCCAGCAGCCAAGGTCTGGGACTAGCGGGAGCCCCCGAGCAGTTCTTC.